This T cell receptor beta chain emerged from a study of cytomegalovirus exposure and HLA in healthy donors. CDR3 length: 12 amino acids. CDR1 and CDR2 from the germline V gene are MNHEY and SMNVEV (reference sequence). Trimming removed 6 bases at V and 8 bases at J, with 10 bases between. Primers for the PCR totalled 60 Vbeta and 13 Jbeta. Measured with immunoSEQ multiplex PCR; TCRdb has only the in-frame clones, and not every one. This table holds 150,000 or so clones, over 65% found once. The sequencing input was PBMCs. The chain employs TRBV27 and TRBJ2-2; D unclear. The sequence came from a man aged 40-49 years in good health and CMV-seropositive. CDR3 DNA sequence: TGTGCCAGCAGCGTACGGCGGGGGGAGCTGTTTTTT. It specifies CASSVRRGELFF.